This is a list of T cell receptor beta chains from one sample in a study of T cell responses to AZD1222 COVID-19 vaccine. TCRdb's table, derived via immunoSEQ multiplex PCR, lists solely in-frame clones and lacks some. The table records 57,000 or so clones, approximately 80% of them present only once. Source: peripheral blood, taken 28 days after the second AZD1222 dose. Source of these receptors: an adult who received the AZD1222 COVID-19 vaccine. CDR3s include the opening cysteine and the closing phenylalanine or tryptophan. A D gene is named only where the DNA matches it firmly. Expanded clones are given a class, and other clones once, few, many or no size at all.

d_gene	j_gene	v_gene	abundance	CDR3aa	CDR3nt
-	TRBJ2-7	TRBV24-1	-	CATSDGTEYEQYF	TGTGCCACCAGTGATGGTACAGAATACGAGCAGTACTTC
TRBD2	TRBJ2-1	TRBV25-1	few	CATRSGGYGGNEQFF	TGTGCCACCCGTAGCGGGGGATATGGAGGAAATGAGCAGTTCTTC
TRBD2	TRBJ2-1	TRBV3-1/TRBV3-2	-	CASSQGGIEQFF	TGTGCCAGCAGCCAGGGAGGGATTGAGCAGTTCTTC
-	TRBJ1-2	TRBV5-6	-	CASSWWTERNYGYTF	TGTGCCAGCAGCTGGTGGACGGAACGTAACTATGGCTACACCTTC
-	TRBJ1-1	TRBV18	-	CASSQGGVGTEAFF	TGTGCCAGCTCACAGGGGGGGGTCGGCACTGAAGCTTTCTTT
-	TRBJ1-2	TRBV5-1	-	CASSTSYYGYTF	TGCGCCAGCAGCACGTCCTACTATGGCTACACCTTC
-	TRBJ1-4	TRBV21-1	-	CASRGAGTQTTNEKLFF	TGTGCCAGCAGGGGAGCCGGGACCCAGACAACTAATGAAAAACTGTTTTTT
-	TRBJ2-4	TRBV11-3	-	CASPFPSGGCVKNIQYF	TGTGCCAGCCCATTTCCCAGCGGTGGTTGCGTCAAAAACATTCAGTACTTC
TRBD2	TRBJ2-1	TRBV7-2	-	CASSLVAGGLIYEQFF	TGTGCCAGCAGCTTAGTAGCGGGGGGGCTTATCTATGAGCAGTTCTTC
-	TRBJ2-2	TRBV7-9	-	CASSLGQVGNTGELFF	TGTGCCAGCAGCTTAGGACAGGTTGGGAACACCGGGGAGCTGTTTTTT
-	TRBJ2-3	TRBV28	few	CASRPTGRTDTQYF	TGTGCCAGCAGACCGACAGGAAGGACAGATACGCAGTATTTT
TRBD1	TRBJ1-1	TRBV30	-	CAWSQGTGLTEAFF	TGTGCCTGGAGTCAGGGGACAGGGTTAACTGAAGCTTTCTTT
-	TRBJ1-2	TRBV19	-	CASSVGRDYGYTF	TGTGCCAGTAGTGTAGGACGGGACTATGGCTACACCTTC
-	TRBJ1-1	TRBV6-5	few	CASAGRRNTEAFF	TGTGCCAGCGCGGGGCGCCGGAACACTGAAGCTTTCTTT
TRBD2	TRBJ2-1	TRBV4-3	-	CASSQVGGGAGNEQFF	TGCGCCAGCAGCCAAGTCGGCGGGGGGGCGGGAAATGAGCAGTTCTTC
-	TRBJ1-1	TRBV18	-	CASSPSQGLSTEAFF	TGTGCCAGCTCACCAAGTCAGGGGTTGAGCACTGAAGCTTTCTTT
TRBD2	TRBJ2-3	TRBV12-3/TRBV12-4	-	CASNPEAGRRYF	TGTGCCAGCAACCCCGAAGCGGGGCGAAGGTATTTT
-	TRBJ1-6	TRBV9	-	CASSVAAAYNSPLHF	TGTGCCAGCAGCGTAGCGGCAGCCTATAATTCACCCCTCCACTTT
-	TRBJ1-1	TRBV28	-	CASSADQYAFF	TGTGCCAGCAGTGCGGACCAGTATGCTTTCTTT
TRBD1	TRBJ1-1	TRBV6-5	once	CATRQGPEAFF	TGTGCCACCAGACAGGGTCCCGAAGCTTTCTTT
-	TRBJ2-5	TRBV3-1/TRBV3-2	-	CASAPRGSETQYF	TGTGCCAGCGCACCCAGGGGATCTGAAACCCAGTACTTC
-	TRBJ1-6	TRBV28	-	CASSLLPYNSPLHF	TGTGCCAGCAGTCTGCTGCCCTATAATTCACCCCTCCACTTT
TRBD1	TRBJ2-7	TRBV3-1/TRBV3-2	-	CASSQPQGWEQYF	TGTGCCAGCAGCCAGCCACAGGGGTGGGAGCAGTACTTC
-	TRBJ1-2	TRBV6-2/TRBV6-3	-	CASSRGGNYGYTF	TGTGCCAGCAGCCGAGGGGGGAACTATGGCTACACCTTC
-	TRBJ1-3	TRBV7-2	-	CASSFGGGQGNTIYF	TGTGCCAGCAGCTTTGGGGGAGGACAGGGAAACACCATATATTTT
-	TRBJ1-5	TRBV7-8	medium-sized	CASSSSGVSNQPQHF	TGTGCCAGCAGCTCAAGTGGTGTAAGCAATCAGCCCCAGCATTTT
TRBD1	TRBJ2-7	TRBV6-2/TRBV6-3	once	CASSSASGTGGIEQYF	TGTGCCAGCAGTTCCGCCTCCGGGACAGGGGGCATCGAGCAGTACTTC
-	TRBJ1-6	TRBV6-1	-	CASSGTATSYNSPLHF	TGTGCCAGCAGTGGGACAGCAACCTCCTATAATTCACCCCTCCACTTT
-	TRBJ1-6	TRBV7-9	few	CASSPDRFRRSPLHF	TGTGCCAGCAGCCCAGACAGGTTCAGGCGTTCACCCCTCCACTTT
TRBD2	TRBJ2-2	TRBV6-5	-	CASSQTGGRLFF	TGTGCCAGCAGCCAGACGGGGGGAAGGCTGTTTTTT
-	TRBJ2-5	TRBV5-1	-	CASSLVTGEGETQYF	TGCGCCAGCAGCTTGGTTACAGGGGAGGGAGAGACCCAGTACTTC
-	TRBJ1-2	TRBV7-9	-	CASSLPGGIYGYTF	TGTGCCAGCAGCTTACCCGGGGGGATCTATGGCTACACCTTC
-	TRBJ1-2	TRBV13	-	CASSLPRGANLNYGYTF	TGTGCCAGCAGCTTACCTCGGGGCGCTAATCTTAACTATGGCTACACCTTC
-	TRBJ2-2	TRBV6-1	-	CASSLLGGELFF	TGTGCCAGCAGTCTCCTCGGGGGGGAGCTGTTTTTT